Given below is one T cell receptor beta chain in context. The antigen remains undetermined. This PCR relied on a set of 60 Vbeta primers and 13 Jbeta primers. The table came from immunoSEQ multiplex PCR; TCRdb's copy has only in-frame clones and leaves some out. The sample lists more than 100,000 clones; around 72% were seen once. The entry originates in a study of cytomegalovirus exposure and HLA in healthy donors. Study results and limitations: Rare TCR sequences predominated, though certain public TCRs were found in many donors. TCR beta sequences reportedly predicted most subjects' HLA-A and HLA-B alleles accurately. Indistinguishable V segments such as TRBV6-2 and TRBV6-3 were excluded. When a later analysis compared HLA-associated TCR beta chains with equally common others, the HLA-associated chains turned out to be more clonally expanded and to have lower generation probabilities.

The germline V gene encodes CDR1 GTSNPN and CDR2 SVGIG (reference sequence). Trimming stripped 3 bases from V and 6 bases from J, with 15 bases between. The CDR3 length is 14 residues. Specimen: PBMCs. This chain uses TRBV30 with TRBJ1-5; no reliable D call. The TCR was taken from a woman aged 18-30 years in good health and CMV-seronegative. The CDR3 reads CAWSGKRTGQPQHF. Here the CDR3 DNA reads TGTGCCTGGAGCGGGAAAAGGACCGGTCAGCCCCAGCATTTT.